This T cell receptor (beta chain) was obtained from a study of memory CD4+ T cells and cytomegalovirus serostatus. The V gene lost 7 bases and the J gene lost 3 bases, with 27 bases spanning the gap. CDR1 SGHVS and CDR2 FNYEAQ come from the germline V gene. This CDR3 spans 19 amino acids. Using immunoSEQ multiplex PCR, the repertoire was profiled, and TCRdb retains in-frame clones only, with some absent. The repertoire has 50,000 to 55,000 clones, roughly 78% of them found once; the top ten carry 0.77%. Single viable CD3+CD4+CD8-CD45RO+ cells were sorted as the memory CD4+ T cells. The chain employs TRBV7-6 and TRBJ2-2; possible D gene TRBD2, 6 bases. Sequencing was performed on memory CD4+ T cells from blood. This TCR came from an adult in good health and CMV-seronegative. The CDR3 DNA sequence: TGTGCCAGCACCATGGTTGGGGACTTCGCATTACGGGACACCGGGGAGCTGTTTTTT. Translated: CASTMVGDFALRDTGELFF.